This entry lists 19 T cell receptor beta chains sequenced from one sample in a study of shared T cell receptors in the human thymus. The repertoire was sequenced with immunoSEQ multiplex PCR; TCRdb's copy has only in-frame clones and lacks some. The sample holds approximately 580,000 clones; around 78% are singletons and the top ten take 0.01% to 0.015%. These data were also filed under a second study, of human thymus T cells.

The material sequenced was thymocytes. The receptors shown here come from a boy in the first two years of life with a congenital heart defect.

The chain joins TRBV30 to TRBJ1-5; D is perhaps TRBD1 (5 bases). From germline, CDR1 is GTSNPN and CDR2 SVGIG (reference sequence). V gave up 2 bases and J gave up 6 bases, with 23 bases separating them. The CDR3 extends over 17 amino acids. The CDR3, as DNA: TGTGCCTGGAGTCTCCCCACGGGCAGGGCGGGACGTCAGCCCCAGCATTTT. It codes for CAWSLPTGRAGRQPQHF.

The rearrangement uses TRBV4-3 and TRBJ2-7; the match to TRBD1 covers 10 bases. This CDR3 is 17 amino acids long. Trimming removed 0 bases from V and 1 base from J; junction bases left unmatched: 6. Germline-derived CDR1 and CDR2 are LGHNA and YSLEER. CDR3 loop: CASSQDHGTGVSYEQYF. CDR3 nucleotide sequence: TGCGCCAGCAGCCAAGATCACGGGACAGGGGTTTCCTACGAGCAGTACTTC.

Notes on this clone: One junction end does not reproduce the germline sequence, and a read error may be involved. The chain links TRBV19 to TRBJ2-2; D is unclear. From germline, CDR1 is LNHDA and CDR2 SQIVND (reference sequence). This CDR3 has 12 amino acids. CDR3: CASSLDTGELFF. DNA for the CDR3: TGTGCCAGTAGCCTTGACACTGGGGAGCTGTTTTTT.

CDR3 region: CASSLSQGSYTEAFF. The CDR3 nucleotides read TGTGCCAGCAGTTTATCCCAGGGGTCGTACACTGAAGCTTTCTTT. The chain is built from TRBV27 and TRBJ1-1, with a weak D call TRBD1 (6 bases). The V end lost 0 bases, the J end lost 3 bases, and 11 bases lay between the germline ends. Germline V gene lookup returns CDR1 MNHEY and CDR2 SMNVEV (reference sequence). The CDR3 is 15 residues long.

The CDR3 nucleotides are TGTGCCAGCAGCTTAGATCCCCACCTTCTAGCGGGAGCAGGAGAGACCCAGTACTTC. It encodes CASSLDPHLLAGAGETQYF. This chain joins TRBV11-2 and TRBJ2-5, with 10 bases fitting TRBD2. The trim removed 0 bases at V and 4 bases at J, leaving 14 bases unmatched. The germline CDR1 and CDR2 sequences are SGHAT and FQNNGV. CDR3 length equals 19 residues.

V is TRBV30 and J is TRBJ2-7; tentative D call: TRBD1 (6 bases). The CDR3 covers 15 residues. Trimming removed 0 bases from V and 2 bases from J, with 14 bases in between. The V gene's germline CDR1 is GTSNPN and CDR2 SVGIG (reference sequence). For the CDR3, the DNA is TGTGCCTGGAGTGTACAGGGCAGCCCAACCTACGAGCAGTACTTC. Translated: CAWSVQGSPTYEQYF.

This clone was seen only a few times. V and J are TRBV11-3 and TRBJ2-7; 7 bases map to TRBD2. Losses at the gene ends were 5 bases for V and 2 bases for J; bases not matched to a gene: 6. The CDR3 consists of 14 residues. CDR1 SGHNT and CDR2 YENEEA come from the germline V gene. The CDR3 DNA reads TGTGCCAGCAGCGGGTGCGGGGGAACCTACGAGCAGTACTTC. Translating gives CASSGCGGTYEQYF.

The gene calls are TRBV6-5 and TRBJ2-5; possible D gene TRBD2, 6 bases. The better agreement between TRBJ2-7 and the DNA end casts doubt on the J call. The CDR3 is made up of 16 amino acids. Per the germline V gene, CDR1 is MNHEY and CDR2 is SVGAGI. CDR3 loop: CASSYSKSGLSYEQYF. The CDR3 DNA reads as TGTGCCAGCAGTTACTCGAAATCGGGACTCTCCTACGAGCAGTACTTC.

V gene TRBV6-5 combines with J gene TRBJ2-1; 7 nucleotides line up with TRBD2. The CDR3 is made up of 16 amino acids. Germline V lookup: CDR1 MNHEY, CDR2 SVGAGI. The junction had 7 bases not matched to a gene; V was cut back by 0 bases and J by 5 bases. CDR3 protein: CASSYSGIGGNNEQFF. DNA for the CDR3: TGTGCCAGCAGTTACTCGGGGATCGGGGGGAACAATGAGCAGTTCTTC.

This chain connects TRBV6-4 to TRBJ1-1; D perhaps matches TRBD1 (5 bases). This CDR3 contains 18 residues. V was cut by 2 bases and J by 4 bases, with 23 bases left in between. Germline V gives CDR1 MRHNA, CDR2 SNTAGT. In nucleotides, the CDR3 is TGTGCCAGCAGTGACCTGATAAATGTGAAATGGGGGGGCACTGAAGCTTTCTTT. Encoded protein: CASSDLINVKWGGTEAFF.

The chain joins TRBV27 to TRBJ2-1; D is perhaps TRBD1 (5 bases). CDR3 length: 15 residues. V lost 5 bases to trimming and J lost 6 bases, with 17 bases between them. In germline, CDR1 is MNHEY, CDR2 SMNVEV (reference sequence). CDR3 loop: CASSPRTNGSNEQFF. The CDR3 nucleotides read TGTGCCAGCAGTCCACGGACAAACGGGTCCAATGAGCAGTTCTTC.

V usage is TRBV11-2 and J usage is TRBJ1-2; weak D call: TRBD1 (6 bases). The CDR3 consists of 15 residues. The V end lost 4 bases, the J end lost 4 bases, and 16 bases lay between the germline ends. Per germline, CDR1 SGHAT and CDR2 FQNNGV. The CDR3 nucleotides are TGTGCCAGCAGCTCCAGGACCCGGGGGGCCTATGGCTACACCTTC. This sequence encodes CASSSRTRGAYGYTF.

CDR3 nucleotides: TGTGCCAGCAGTCCGGCCAGGGTTTTCCAGCCCCAGCATTTT. Translation: CASSPARVFQPQHF. This chain joins TRBV27 and TRBJ1-5; TRBD1 might be the D (5 bases). This CDR3 comprises 14 residues. Trimming took off 5 bases at V and 7 bases at J, with 15 bases between the two ends. CDR1 and CDR2 (germline): MNHEY, SMNVEV (reference sequence).

This clone has just a few counts. This chain connects TRBV19 to TRBJ2-7; 13 nucleotides align to TRBD2. CDR3 length: 16 residues. Germline trimming cut 6 bases from V and 4 bases from J; bases unmatched to any gene: 9. Germline V gene data show CDR1 as LNHDA and CDR2 as SQIVND (reference sequence). The CDR3 coding sequence is TGTGCCAGTAGCTTGACTAGCGGGAGGACCTTATACGAGCAGTACTTC. This sequence encodes CASSLTSGRTLYEQYF. The variable domain in full, completed from reference TRBV19 and TRBJ2-7, reads DGGITQSPKYLFRKEGQNVTLSCEQNLNHDAMYWYRQDPGQGLRLIYYSQIVNDFQKGDIAEGYSVSREKKESFPLTVTSAQKNPTAFYLCASSLTSGRTLYEQYFGPGTRLTVT.

The chain employs TRBV14 and TRBJ2-7; 8 nucleotides agree with TRBD2. V gave up 4 bases and J gave up 4 bases; unmatched junction bases: 9. CDR1 is SGHDN and CDR2 is FVKESK in the germline V gene. The CDR3 runs 15 residues. CDR3 in DNA: TGTGCCAGCAGCCCCGAACTAGCGGCTGGGTACGAGCAGTACTTC. Amino acids: CASSPELAAGYEQYF.

V usage is TRBV5-8 and J usage is TRBJ2-7; a possible D gene is TRBD1 (6 bases). Germline CDR1 and CDR2: SGHTS and YDEGEE. The V end lost 3 bases, the J end lost 0 bases, and 10 bases lay between the germline ends. The CDR3 consists of 14 residues. The CDR3 reads CASSSGGTSYEQYF. DNA of the CDR3: TGTGCCAGCAGCTCTGGGGGCACCTCCTACGAGCAGTACTTC. Full variable domain (outside the CDR3, taken from reference TRBV5-8 and TRBJ2-7): EAGVTQSPTHLIKTRGQQATLRCSPISGHTSVYWYQQALGLGLQFLLWYDEGEERNRGNFPPRFSGRQFPNYSSELNVNALELEDSALYLCASSSGGTSYEQYFGPGTRLTVT.

The chain employs TRBV28 and TRBJ1-3, with D tentatively TRBD1 (5 bases). CDR3 size: 15 residues. Per the germline V gene, CDR1 is MDHEN and CDR2 is SYDVKM. The DNA for the CDR3 is TGTGGCGTTCGTAGACAGAGTCTCTCTGGAAACACCATATATTTT. Amino acids: CGVRRQSLSGNTIYF.

Only a few counts were recorded for this clone. This rearrangement joins TRBV4-3 to TRBJ2-7, with 8 bases aligning to TRBD1. The CDR3 has 16 residues. The J segment lost 2 bases and the V segment lost 2 bases, leaving 8 bases of the junction unmatched. Germline values: CDR1 LGHNA, CDR2 YSLEER. The CDR3 loop is CASSQRWGTGAYEQYF. For the CDR3, the DNA is TGCGCCAGCAGCCAAAGGTGGGGGACAGGTGCCTACGAGCAGTACTTC.

V and J are TRBV28 and TRBJ2-5; D not certain. The DNA end favors TRBJ2-7, so the J call may be wrong. Germline loops: CDR1 MDHEN, CDR2 SYDVKM. The CDR3 spans 12 residues. Here the CDR3 reads CASSRHNYEQYF. The CDR3 DNA reads as TGTGCCAGCAGTCGGCACAACTACGAGCAGTACTTC.